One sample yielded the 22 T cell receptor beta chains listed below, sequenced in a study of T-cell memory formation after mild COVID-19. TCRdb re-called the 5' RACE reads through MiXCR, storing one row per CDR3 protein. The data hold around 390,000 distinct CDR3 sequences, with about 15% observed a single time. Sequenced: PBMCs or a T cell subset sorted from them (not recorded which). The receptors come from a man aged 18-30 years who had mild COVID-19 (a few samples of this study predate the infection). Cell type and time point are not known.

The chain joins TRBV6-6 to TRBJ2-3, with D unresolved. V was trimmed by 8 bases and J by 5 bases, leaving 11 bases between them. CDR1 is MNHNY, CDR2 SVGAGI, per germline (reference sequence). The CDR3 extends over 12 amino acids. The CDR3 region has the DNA TGTGCCAGCTCCTCCGATTTAGATACGCAGTATTTT. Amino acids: CASSSDLDTQYF.

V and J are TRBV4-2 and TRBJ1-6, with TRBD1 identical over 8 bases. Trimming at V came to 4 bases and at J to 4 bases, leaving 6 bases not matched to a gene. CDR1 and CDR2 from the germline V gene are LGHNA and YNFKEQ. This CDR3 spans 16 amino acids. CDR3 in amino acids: CASSRTGGDYNSPLHF. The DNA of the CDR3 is TGTGCCAGCAGCCGAACAGGGGGAGATTATAATTCACCCCTCCACTTT.

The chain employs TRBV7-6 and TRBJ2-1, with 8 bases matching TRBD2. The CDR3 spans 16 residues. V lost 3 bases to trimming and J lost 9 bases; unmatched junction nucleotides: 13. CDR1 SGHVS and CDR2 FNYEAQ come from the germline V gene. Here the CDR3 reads CASSFFSGANVGEQFF. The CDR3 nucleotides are TGTGCCAGCAGCTTTTTTAGCGGGGCGAACGTGGGTGAGCAGTTCTTC.

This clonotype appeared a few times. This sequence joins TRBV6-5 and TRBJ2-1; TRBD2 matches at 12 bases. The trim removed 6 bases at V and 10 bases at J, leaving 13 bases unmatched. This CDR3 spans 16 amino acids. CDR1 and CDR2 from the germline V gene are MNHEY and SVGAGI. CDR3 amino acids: CASSPGLAGSLEEQFF. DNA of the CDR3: TGTGCCAGCAGCCCTGGACTAGCGGGGAGCCTTGAGGAGCAGTTCTTC.

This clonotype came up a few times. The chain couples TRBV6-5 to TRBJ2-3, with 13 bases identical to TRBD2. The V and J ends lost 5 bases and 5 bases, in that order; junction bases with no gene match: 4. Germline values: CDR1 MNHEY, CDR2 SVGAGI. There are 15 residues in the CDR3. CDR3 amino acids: CASSLRTSGGDTQYF. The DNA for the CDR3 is TGTGCCAGCAGTCTCCGGACTAGCGGGGGAGATACGCAGTATTTT.

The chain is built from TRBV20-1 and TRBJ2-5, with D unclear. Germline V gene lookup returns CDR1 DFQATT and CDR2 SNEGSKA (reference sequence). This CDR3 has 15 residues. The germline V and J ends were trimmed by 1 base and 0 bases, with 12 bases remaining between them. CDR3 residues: CSARGGSGYQETQYF. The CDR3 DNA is TGCAGTGCTAGAGGAGGATCAGGATACCAAGAGACCCAGTACTTC.

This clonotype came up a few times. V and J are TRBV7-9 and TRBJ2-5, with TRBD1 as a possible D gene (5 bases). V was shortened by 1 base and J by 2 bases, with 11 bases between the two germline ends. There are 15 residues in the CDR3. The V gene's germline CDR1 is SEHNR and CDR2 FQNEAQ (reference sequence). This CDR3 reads CASSLGGQYQETQYF. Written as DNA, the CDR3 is TGTGCCAGCAGCTTAGGTGGACAATATCAAGAGACCCAGTACTTC.

CDR3 in DNA: TGTGCCAGCAGCTTAGACAGGAGGATTAATTCACCCCTCCACTTT. Its translation is CASSLDRRINSPLHF. This sequence joins TRBV7-2 and TRBJ1-6, with D tentatively TRBD1 (5 bases). Germline CDR1 SGHTA, CDR2 FQGNSA. Trimming took 1 base from V and 6 from J, leaving 10 bases between them. The CDR3 sequence is 15 residues long.

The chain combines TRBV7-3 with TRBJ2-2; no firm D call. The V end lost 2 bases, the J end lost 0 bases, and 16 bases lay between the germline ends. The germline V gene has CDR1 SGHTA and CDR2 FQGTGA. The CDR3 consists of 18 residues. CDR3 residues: CASSLVALRGANTGELFF. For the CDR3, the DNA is TGTGCCAGCAGCTTAGTCGCCCTAAGAGGCGCGAACACCGGGGAGCTGTTTTTT.

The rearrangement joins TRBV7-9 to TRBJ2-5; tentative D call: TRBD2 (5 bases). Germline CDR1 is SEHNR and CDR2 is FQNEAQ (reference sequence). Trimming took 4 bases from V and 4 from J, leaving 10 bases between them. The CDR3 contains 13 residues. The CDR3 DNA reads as TGTGCCAGCAGCTCGAGGGCAGCAGAGACCCAGTACTTC. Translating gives CASSSRAAETQYF.

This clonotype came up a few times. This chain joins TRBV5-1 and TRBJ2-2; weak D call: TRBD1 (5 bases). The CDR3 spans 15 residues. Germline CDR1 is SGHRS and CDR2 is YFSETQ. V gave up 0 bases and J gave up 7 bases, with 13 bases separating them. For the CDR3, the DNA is TGCGCCAGCAGCTTGGAAGGACAAACGTACGGGGAGCTGTTTTTT. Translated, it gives CASSLEGQTYGELFF.

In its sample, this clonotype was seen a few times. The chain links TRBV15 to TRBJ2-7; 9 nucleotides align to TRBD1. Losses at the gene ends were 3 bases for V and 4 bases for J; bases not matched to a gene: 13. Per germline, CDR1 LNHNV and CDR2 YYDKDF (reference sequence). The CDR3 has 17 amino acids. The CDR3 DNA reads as TGTGCCACCAGCAGTCCCGGGACAGGGAACTCGGGATACGAGCAGTACTTC. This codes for CATSSPGTGNSGYEQYF. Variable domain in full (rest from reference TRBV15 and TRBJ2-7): DAMVIQNPRYQVTQFGKPVTLSCSQTLNHNVMYWYQQKSSQAPKLLFHYYDKDFNNEADTPDNFQSRRPNTSFCFLDIRSPGLGDTAMYLCATSSPGTGNSGYEQYFGPGTRLTVT.

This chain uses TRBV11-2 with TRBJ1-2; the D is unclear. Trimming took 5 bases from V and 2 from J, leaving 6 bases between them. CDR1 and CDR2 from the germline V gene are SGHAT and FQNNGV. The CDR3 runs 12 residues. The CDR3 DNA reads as TGTGCCAGCAGCCACACAAACTATGGCTACACCTTC. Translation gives CASSHTNYGYTF. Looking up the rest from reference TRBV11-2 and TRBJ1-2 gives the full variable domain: EAGVAQSPRYKIIEKRQSVAFWCNPISGHATLYWYQQILGQGPKLLIQFQNNGVVDDSQLPKDRFSAERLKGVDSTLKIQPAKLEDSAVYLCASSHTNYGYTFGSGTRLTVV.

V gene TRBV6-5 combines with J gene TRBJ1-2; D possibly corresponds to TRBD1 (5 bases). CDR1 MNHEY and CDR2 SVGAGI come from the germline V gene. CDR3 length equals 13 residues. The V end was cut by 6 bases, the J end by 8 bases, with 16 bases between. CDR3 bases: TGTGCCAGCAGACCGGTCGACAGAGGCGGCTACACCTTC. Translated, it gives CASRPVDRGGYTF.

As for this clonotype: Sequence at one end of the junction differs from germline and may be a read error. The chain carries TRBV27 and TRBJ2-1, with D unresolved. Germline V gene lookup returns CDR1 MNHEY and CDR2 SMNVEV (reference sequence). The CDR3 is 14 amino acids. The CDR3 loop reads CASSPWGPYNEQFF. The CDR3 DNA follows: TGTGCCAGCAGTCCCTGGGGTCCCTATAATGAGCAGTTCTTC.

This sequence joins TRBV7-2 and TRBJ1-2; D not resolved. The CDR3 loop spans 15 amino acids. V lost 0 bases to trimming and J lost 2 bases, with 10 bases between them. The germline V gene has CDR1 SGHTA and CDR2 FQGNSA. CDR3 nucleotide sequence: TGTGCCAGCAGCTTAGCCCGAACAACCAACTATGGCTACACCTTC. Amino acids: CASSLARTTNYGYTF.

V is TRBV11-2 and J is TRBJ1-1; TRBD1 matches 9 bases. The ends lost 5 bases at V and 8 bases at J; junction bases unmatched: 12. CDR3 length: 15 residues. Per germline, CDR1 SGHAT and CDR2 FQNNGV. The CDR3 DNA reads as TGTGCCAGCAGCCCGTCCGGGACAGGGTACCCCGAAGCTTTCTTT. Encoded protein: CASSPSGTGYPEAFF.

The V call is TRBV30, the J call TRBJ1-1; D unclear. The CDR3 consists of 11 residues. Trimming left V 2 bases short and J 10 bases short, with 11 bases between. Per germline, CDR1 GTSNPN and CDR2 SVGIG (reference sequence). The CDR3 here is CAWSLTATAFF. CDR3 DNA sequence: TGTGCCTGGAGTCTCACGGCGACAGCTTTCTTT.

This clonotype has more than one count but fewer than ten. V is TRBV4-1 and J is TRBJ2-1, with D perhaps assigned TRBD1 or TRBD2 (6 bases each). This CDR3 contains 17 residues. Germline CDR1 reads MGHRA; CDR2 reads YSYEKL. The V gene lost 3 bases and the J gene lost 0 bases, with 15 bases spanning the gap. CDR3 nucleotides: TGCGCCAGCAGCCAGAGACTAAGGGGGGACTCCTACAATGAGCAGTTCTTC. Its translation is CASSQRLRGDSYNEQFF.

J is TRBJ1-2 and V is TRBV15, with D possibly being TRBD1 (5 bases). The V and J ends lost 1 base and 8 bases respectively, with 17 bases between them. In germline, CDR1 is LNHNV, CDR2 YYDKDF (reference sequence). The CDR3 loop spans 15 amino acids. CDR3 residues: CATSRARGSPRGYTF. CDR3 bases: TGTGCCACCAGCAGAGCGCGGGGCTCCCCACGAGGCTACACCTTC.

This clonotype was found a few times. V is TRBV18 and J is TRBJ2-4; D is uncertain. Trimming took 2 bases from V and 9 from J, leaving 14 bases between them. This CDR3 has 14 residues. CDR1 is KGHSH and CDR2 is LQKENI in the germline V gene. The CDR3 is CASSPTEPKGIQYF. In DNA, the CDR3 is TGTGCCAGCTCACCAACAGAACCCAAGGGCATTCAGTACTTC.

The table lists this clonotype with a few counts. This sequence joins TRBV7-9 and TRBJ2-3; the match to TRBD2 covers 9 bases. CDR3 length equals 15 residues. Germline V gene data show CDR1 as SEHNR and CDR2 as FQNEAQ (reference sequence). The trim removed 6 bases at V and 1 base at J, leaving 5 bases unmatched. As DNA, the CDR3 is TGTGCCAGCAGACCCCAGCGGGGGGGCACAGATACGCAGTATTTT. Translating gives CASRPQRGGTDTQYF.